The next 17 T cell receptor beta chains were all read from a single sample in a study of blood T cells in healthy people across ages. A J-beta primer mix and a sample-barcoded 5' primer were used in a second PCR of about 7 to 11 cycles. In TCRdb, the 5' RACE reads were re-called with MiXCR into one record per CDR3 protein. This sample carries about 600,000 distinct CDR3 sequences, around half of them seen once, and the ten largest clones take around 24%. Sequences were obtained from blood. All receptors derive from a man older than 75 in good health.

This clonotype appeared a few times. The chain uses TRBV29-1 and TRBJ2-3, with D tentatively TRBD1 (6 bases). Germline CDR1 is SQVTM and CDR2 is ANQGSEA. Trimming stripped 7 bases from V and 2 bases from J, with 10 bases between. The CDR3 sequence is 12 residues long. CDR3 nucleotides: TGCAGCGCCAACAGGGTCACAGATACGCAGTATTTT. This sequence encodes CSANRVTDTQYF.

The sample holds many counts of this clonotype. The CDR3 protein is CASSASVGVTEQYF. The CDR3 DNA follows: TGTGCCAGCAGCGCCTCGGTGGGGGTGACCGAGCAGTACTTC. V gene TRBV7-2 combines with J gene TRBJ2-7; either TRBD1 or TRBD2 may fit D (5 bases each). The V gene lost 5 bases and the J gene lost 6 bases, with 17 bases spanning the gap. The germline V gene encodes CDR1 SGHTA and CDR2 FQGNSA. The CDR3 runs to 14 residues.

For this clonotype: Just one base apart from a much larger clone, this may be a read error. The chain couples TRBV6-6 to TRBJ2-4, with D perhaps assigned TRBD1 or TRBD2 (5 bases each). There are 15 residues in the CDR3. Germline V CDR1 and CDR2: MNHNY, SVGAGI (reference sequence). Trimming took 6 bases from V and 13 from J, leaving 25 bases between them. The CDR3 here is CASSRDRLRGGVQYF. The CDR3 DNA reads as TGTGCCAGCAGCCGGGACCGACTCCGAGGTGGCGTGCAGTACTTC.

The chain carries TRBV7-3 and TRBJ2-1, with 7 positions matching TRBD1. The germline CDR1 and CDR2 sequences are SGHTA and FQGTGA. Losses at the gene ends were 5 bases for V and 7 bases for J; bases not matched to a gene: 5. This CDR3 is 13 amino acids long. The CDR3 DNA reads TGTGCCAGCAGCCTCGACAGGGAGAATGAGCAGTTCTTC. Translation gives CASSLDRENEQFF.

To note about this clonotype: One base away lies a much larger clone, so this may be a sequencing read error. The rearrangement joins TRBV6-1 to TRBJ2-1; TRBD1 agrees at 10 bases. Germline V gene data show CDR1 as MNHNS and CDR2 as SASEGT. CDR3 length equals 18 residues. The trim removed 6 bases at V and 6 bases at J, leaving 17 bases unmatched. The CDR3 is CASRSDRGNDFFCNEQFF. The CDR3 nucleotides are TGTGCCAGCAGATCGGACAGGGGGAACGATTTCTTCTGCAATGAGCAGTTCTTC.

The gene calls are TRBV5-1 and TRBJ2-3; D is possibly TRBD2 (5 bases). Germline loops: CDR1 SGHRS, CDR2 YFSETQ. V was clipped by 0 bases and J by 11 bases, with 10 bases between them. The CDR3 is 12 amino acids. CDR3 region: CASSLERFQQYF. CDR3 in DNA: TGCGCCAGCAGCTTGGAGCGGTTTCAGCAGTATTTT.

This clonotype was recorded once. This sequence joins TRBV5-4 and TRBJ2-7, with a tentative D call TRBD1 (6 bases). V was trimmed by 4 bases and J by 6 bases, leaving 20 bases between them. The CDR3 sequence is 15 residues long. Germline values: CDR1 SGHNT, CDR2 YYREEE (reference sequence). The CDR3: CASSPGQRRFGEQYF. The CDR3 coding sequence is TGTGCCAGCAGCCCCGGACAGCGAAGGTTCGGCGAGCAGTACTTC.

The J gene is TRBJ2-7, the V gene TRBV6-5; 8 nucleotides align to TRBD2. CDR3 length: 13 residues. Germline V CDR1 and CDR2: MNHEY, SVGAGI. Trimming removed 5 bases from V and 6 bases from J; junction bases left unmatched: 6. The CDR3 reads CASSTSGLREQYF. The DNA for the CDR3 is TGTGCCAGCAGTACTAGCGGTCTCCGCGAGCAGTACTTC.

The genes are TRBV28 and TRBJ2-7; no clear D. With the DNA end fitting TRBJ2-5 better, the J assignment may be wrong. The CDR3 is made up of 15 amino acids. Germline V gene data show CDR1 as MDHEN and CDR2 as SYDVKM. In DNA form, the CDR3 reads TGTGCCAGCAGTTTATTGGGCCCCCGGGCAGAGACCCAGTACTTC. It encodes CASSLLGPRAETQYF.

The rearrangement links TRBV9 to TRBJ2-5; 7 bases match TRBD2. This CDR3 has 15 residues. With V trimmed by 5 bases and J by 11 bases, 18 bases remained unmatched. Germline CDR1 SGDLS, CDR2 YYNGEE. CDR3 loop: CASRATGLEYNEQYF. The DNA for the CDR3 is TGTGCCAGCAGAGCGACCGGACTAGAATACAATGAGCAGTACTTC.

The J gene is TRBJ2-3, the V gene TRBV9; TRBD1 agrees at 7 bases. After removal of 3 bases from V and 0 bases from J, the junction contained 7 bases not matched to a gene. The CDR3 contains 16 residues. Looked up from germline, CDR1 is SGDLS and CDR2 is YYNGEE. The CDR3 here is CASSATTGVSTDTQYF. CDR3 DNA sequence: TGTGCCAGCAGCGCAACAACAGGGGTCAGCACAGATACGCAGTATTTT.

This chain uses TRBV20-1 with TRBJ2-1, with 12 bases matching TRBD2. V lost 3 bases, J lost 8 bases, and 20 bases stayed unmatched. Per the germline V gene, CDR1 is DFQATT and CDR2 is SNEGSKA (reference sequence). The CDR3 loop spans 19 amino acids. The CDR3 reads CSASPHLGLAGLKGDEQFF. DNA for the CDR3: TGCAGTGCTAGCCCCCACCTGGGACTAGCGGGTCTCAAAGGGGATGAGCAGTTCTTC.

CDR3 in amino acids: CSVRSGTNTEAFF. The CDR3 region has the DNA TGCAGCGTTCGGTCTGGAACGAACACTGAAGCTTTCTTT. The chain joins TRBV29-1 to TRBJ1-1; D gene unclear. The CDR3 loop spans 13 amino acids. The V gene lost 5 bases and the J gene lost 1 base, with 11 bases spanning the gap. The germline CDR1 and CDR2 sequences are SQVTM and ANQGSEA.

This clonotype has just a few counts. The chain couples TRBV5-1 to TRBJ2-7; TRBD1 is a possible D gene (5 bases). With 4 bases removed from V and 4 bases from J, the gap between germline ends came to 12 bases. The germline gives CDR1 SGHRS, CDR2 YFSETQ. This CDR3 has 13 residues. For the CDR3, the DNA is TGCGCCAGCAGCGTGGATCAGGGTTACGAGCAGTACTTC. It encodes CASSVDQGYEQYF.

This chain links TRBV6-2 or TRBV6-3 with TRBJ2-6; D possibly corresponds to TRBD2 (6 bases). This CDR3 region has 15 residues. Germline V gene data show CDR1 as MNHEY and CDR2 as SVGEGT. The V gene lost 6 bases and the J gene lost 0 bases, with 9 bases spanning the gap. CDR3 in DNA: TGTGCCAGCAGGGGACTCCACTCTGGGGCCAACGTCCTGACTTTC. Translating gives CASRGLHSGANVLTF.

This clonotype was recorded a few times. The chain couples TRBV7-2 to TRBJ2-1; 8 nucleotides align to TRBD2. The CDR3 contains 15 residues. CDR1 is SGHTA, CDR2 FQGNSA, per germline. The V segment lost 8 bases and the J segment 7 bases; nucleotides outside the gene matches: 13. As DNA, the CDR3 is TGTGCCAGCTTGCCACGGGGGGGAGTCGGGAATGAGCAGTTCTTC. Translated, it gives CASLPRGGVGNEQFF.

The rearrangement uses TRBV29-1 and TRBJ2-3, with no clear D. Germline lookup yields CDR1 SQVTM and CDR2 ANQGSEA. This CDR3 contains 11 residues. The V gene lost 7 bases and the J gene lost 5 bases, with 10 bases spanning the gap. DNA for the CDR3: TGCAGCGAGCAGCTGGGAGATACGCAGTATTTT. Translation gives CSEQLGDTQYF.